Shown below are 15 T cell receptor beta chains from a single sample sequenced in a study of T cells in Graves' hyperthyroidism and ophthalmopathy. Regions amplified from RNA transcripts were the TCR beta CDR3 regions. First-round RT-PCR with HTBI primers amplified the TCR CDR3 region. TCRdb ran MiXCR on the multiplex PCR reads and lists one entry per CDR3 protein. This sample has roughly 800,000 distinct CDR3 sequences, with roughly 40% found just once. Sequencing was performed on blood. The receptors here all came from a man aged 18 to 29 with Graves' hyperthyroidism.

The rearrangement joins TRBV7-8 to TRBJ2-5; maybe TRBD2 (5 bases). The CDR3 length is 14 residues. Germline values: CDR1 SGHVS, CDR2 FQNEAQ. Between the trimmed V and J ends, which lost 1 base and 2 bases, there was a span of 8 bases. CDR3 DNA: TGTGCCAGCAGCTTAGAGCGGCTTCAAGAGACCCAGTACTTC. Its protein is CASSLERLQETQYF.

This clonotype was seen repeatedly, ten times or more. The rearrangement uses TRBV5-1 and TRBJ1-5; 8 nucleotides line up with TRBD1. V lost 0 bases, J lost 6 bases, and 8 bases stayed unmatched. The CDR3 runs to 16 residues. Germline V gives CDR1 SGHRS, CDR2 YFSETQ. This CDR3 is CASSLGGAGGAQPQHF. The CDR3 coding sequence is TGCGCCAGCAGCTTGGGAGGTGCAGGGGGCGCTCAGCCCCAGCATTTT.

The chain is built from TRBV7-8 and TRBJ2-5; D might be TRBD2 (5 bases). CDR1 and CDR2 from the germline V gene are SGHVS and FQNEAQ. CDR3 length: 11 residues. V was shortened by 9 bases and J by 7 bases, with 12 bases between the two germline ends. CDR3 amino acids: CARPSEGTQYF. In DNA form, the CDR3 reads TGTGCCAGGCCTAGTGAGGGGACCCAGTACTTC.

The chain carries TRBV6-5 and TRBJ1-2; perhaps TRBD1 as D (6 bases). V was trimmed by 5 bases and J by 4 bases, leaving 11 bases between them. CDR3 size: 13 residues. The V gene's germline CDR1 is MNHEY and CDR2 SVGAGI. The CDR3 nucleotides read TGTGCCAGCAGTGGGGGCTTTGGCTATGGCTACACCTTC. Protein product: CASSGGFGYGYTF.

This clonotype came up many times. V and J are TRBV29-1 and TRBJ1-2; possible D gene TRBD1, 6 bases. With 0 bases removed from V and 4 bases from J, the gap between germline ends came to 15 bases. The CDR3 totals 15 residues. Looked up from germline, CDR1 is SQVTM and CDR2 is ANQGSEA. The CDR3, as DNA: TGCAGCGTTGAAGATAGAGAGACAGGCCCCTATGGCTACACCTTC. Translation: CSVEDRETGPYGYTF.

V and J are TRBV10-3 and TRBJ1-2, with 7 positions matching TRBD1. Germline CDR1 is ENHRY and CDR2 is SYGVKD. Trimming removed 10 bases from V and 6 bases from J; junction bases left unmatched: 11. CDR3 length equals 13 residues. The CDR3 DNA reads TGTGCCAGCAGCCAGACAGGGACTCATGGCTACACCTTC. Translating it yields CASSQTGTHGYTF.

This chain joins TRBV19 and TRBJ1-2; D is uncertain. V was trimmed by 6 bases and J by 7 bases, leaving 15 bases between them. The CDR3 consists of 13 residues. Germline V lookup: CDR1 LNHDA, CDR2 SQIVND (reference sequence). This CDR3 is CASSPSEEGGYTF. As DNA, the CDR3 is TGTGCCAGTAGCCCGAGCGAAGAAGGTGGCTACACCTTC.

This clonotype was detected many times. The gene calls are TRBV25-1 and TRBJ1-1; 11 bases line up with TRBD1. Germline V gene lookup returns CDR1 MGHDK and CDR2 SYGVNS. CDR3 length equals 13 residues. V was pared by 6 bases and J by 6 bases, with 3 bases of the junction left unmatched. CDR3 DNA: TGTGCCAGCAGGGGACAGGGGGGGGCTGAAGCTTTCTTT. Its translation is CASRGQGGAEAFF.

The rearrangement links TRBV20-1 to TRBJ2-5; TRBD2 might be the D (6 bases). This CDR3 contains 14 residues. V lost 0 bases to trimming and J lost 4 bases, with 12 bases between them. Germline V gene data show CDR1 as DFQATT and CDR2 as SNEGSKA (reference sequence). The CDR3 DNA is TGCAGTGCTAGAGATGGCGGAGGGGCAGAGACCCAGTACTTC. It codes for CSARDGGGAETQYF.

This clonotype was detected a few times. The V gene is TRBV4-1, the J gene TRBJ1-1; D not resolved. V was shortened by 0 bases and J by 8 bases, with 16 bases between the two germline ends. This CDR3 spans 15 amino acids. Germline V gives CDR1 MGHRA, CDR2 YSYEKL. The CDR3 coding sequence is TGCGCCAGCAGCCAAGATGGCAGTATGGCGATCGAAGCTTTCTTT. Residues: CASSQDGSMAIEAFF.

As to this clonotype: This sequence may be a read error, since a much larger clone differs from it by one base. The chain links TRBV5-1 to TRBJ1-2; TRBD1 agrees at 7 bases. The CDR3 has 13 amino acids. The germline gives CDR1 SGHRS, CDR2 YFSETQ. The CDR3: CANSGLTGYGYTF. CDR3 in DNA: TGCGCCAACAGCGGCCTGACAGGGTATGGCTACACCTTC.

This clonotype was found many times. The chain links TRBV7-4 to TRBJ1-2, with a tentative D call TRBD1 (6 bases). Per germline, CDR1 SGHVT and CDR2 SQSDAQ. The CDR3 length is 13 residues. Deletions cut 4 bases from V and 4 bases from J, with 10 bases between. The CDR3 is CASSSDRPYGYTF. The DNA of the CDR3 is TGTGCCAGCAGCTCCGACAGGCCCTATGGCTACACCTTC.

This chain connects TRBV20-1 to TRBJ2-5; 7 bases match TRBD2. V lost 1 base to trimming and J lost 3 bases; unmatched junction nucleotides: 17. Germline V gene lookup returns CDR1 DFQATT and CDR2 SNEGSKA (reference sequence). The CDR3 length is 18 residues. CDR3 in amino acids: CSARAMEQASGPKETQYF. CDR3 nucleotides: TGCAGTGCTAGAGCGATGGAGCAGGCTAGCGGTCCCAAAGAGACCCAGTACTTC.

The chain uses TRBV11-2 and TRBJ2-7, with TRBD1 matching 7 bases. The trim removed 1 base at V and 4 bases at J, leaving 10 bases unmatched. Germline assignment: CDR1 SGHAT and CDR2 FQNNGV. The CDR3 totals 16 residues. CDR3 in amino acids: CASSLALTWTGYEQYF. DNA of the CDR3: TGTGCCAGCAGCTTAGCTCTCACATGGACAGGTTACGAGCAGTACTTC.

This clonotype was recorded many times. CDR3 sequence (DNA): TGTGCCAGCACCGTGGGCCTTGGGGCTACTGGGGCCAACGTCCTGACTTTC. Translating gives CASTVGLGATGANVLTF. V gene TRBV7-8 combines with J gene TRBJ2-6; maybe TRBD1 (5 bases). V was cut by 7 bases and J by 2 bases, with 18 bases left in between. The CDR3 is made up of 17 amino acids. Germline assignment: CDR1 SGHVS and CDR2 FQNEAQ.